This T cell receptor beta chain was sequenced for a study of cytomegalovirus exposure and HLA in healthy donors. The PCR contained 60 Vbeta and 13 Jbeta primers. In the authors' methods: Later, 75 million to 100 million unique TCR beta chains were counted in an analysis, and around 11 million of them were shared. Data came from immunoSEQ multiplex PCR; TCRdb stores just in-frame clones and leaves some out. V, J and clone size derive from that table, while D and trimming were established from the DNA sequence. Among over 120,000 clones listed, about 74% were seen once. As for this clone: Its antigen is currently unknown.

Study-wide results and limits: In a later analysis, at a false discovery rate of 0.05, fewer than 20,000 TCR beta sequences were associated with HLA alleles. CMV serostatus was the sole immune exposure information available. Researchers reported in a later analysis that a missense DCLRE1C variant was tied to TCR beta V- and J-gene trimming.

CDR3 size: 12 residues. V lost 6 bases and J lost 4, with 7 bases in between. CDR1 is MNHNY and CDR2 is SVGAGI in the germline V gene (reference sequence). The sequenced sample was PBMCs. The chain couples TRBV6-6 to TRBJ1-3, with a possible D match to TRBD1 (5 bases). This clonotype was sampled from a man aged 18 to 35 in good health and CMV-seropositive. The DNA for the CDR3 is TGTGCCAGCAGCCCAGGGGGAAACACCATATATTTT. Protein: CASSPGGNTIYF.